This TCR beta chain was identified in a study of T cell responses to AZD1222 COVID-19 vaccine. Overall study results and limits: Just a handful of people given AZD1222 tested seropositive at baseline.

The CDR3 spans 14 residues. V shed 3 bases and J shed 4 bases, with 13 bases lying between them. CDR1 and CDR2 (germline): SGHVS, FNYEAQ. Combined were second doses at about 4 or about 12 weeks. Turning to this clone: The antigen remains undetermined.

Only in-frame clones appear in the TCRdb table, and some are missing; sequencing was by immunoSEQ multiplex PCR. The sample consists of approximately 80,000 clones, roughly 88% of them appearing once. The input for sequencing was peripheral blood, taken 28 days after the second AZD1222 dose. The rearrangement uses TRBV7-6 and TRBJ2-7; D possibly uses TRBD1 or TRBD2 (5 bases each). The TCR was taken from an adult who received the AZD1222 COVID-19 vaccine. The CDR3 sequence: CASSFRDGSYEQYF. The CDR3 DNA is TGTGCCAGCAGCTTCCGGGACGGCTCGTACGAGCAGTACTTC.